This T cell receptor beta chain is drawn from a study of blood T cells in healthy people across ages. Whole-study context: Per two T cells, template switching captured roughly one barcoded beta molecule. Regarding the study as a whole: Diversity estimates from one million T cells were considered underestimates.

The authors ran a second PCR of about 6 to 11 cycles using a sample-barcoded 5' primer and a J-beta primer mix. TCRdb analysed the 5' RACE reads with MiXCR anew, one entry per CDR3 protein. Here the sample spans about 670,000 distinct CDR3 sequences, about 50% being singletons. CDR1 is SGHAT and CDR2 is FQNNGV in the germline V gene. The length of the CDR3 is 10 residues. V was clipped by 3 bases and J by 10 bases, with 4 bases between them. Note on this clonotype: Its antigen is unknown. A much larger clonotype is one base distant, so this may be a read error.

Material: blood. This TCR derives from an elderly woman in good health. This chain joins TRBV11-2 and TRBJ2-1; no definite D call. The CDR3 nucleotides read TGTGCCAGCAGCTTTGAGGAGCAGTTCTTC. It translates to CASSFEEQFF.